Listed below are T cell receptor beta chains from one sample, sequenced in a study of blood T cell repertoires in COVID-19. Some clones are missing from TCRdb's copy, which holds only in-frame ones; the method was immunoSEQ multiplex PCR. This repertoire shows tens of thousands of clones, approximately 80% found once; its top ten account for about 4.8%. Source material: peripheral blood. These receptors came from a woman of 80 years or more with active or convalescent COVID-19. Both conserved end residues are part of each CDR3. A D gene is named only where the DNA matches it firmly. Clone size is stated in some rows and not others, as once, few, many or a class when expanded.

cdr3_nt: TGCGCCAGCAGCTGGACTAGCGGGAGGCGCACAGATACGCAGTATTTT; cdr3_aa: CASSWTSGRRTDTQYF; cdr3_length: 16; v_call: TRBV4-1; j_call: TRBJ2-3; d_call: TRBD2; clone_size: -
cdr3_nt: TGTGCCAGCAGCTCAGGAGACAGGGTATCCTCTGGAAACACCATATATTTT; cdr3_aa: CASSSGDRVSSGNTIYF; cdr3_length: 17; v_call: TRBV7-8; j_call: TRBJ1-3; d_call: TRBD1; clone_size: -
cdr3_nt: TGTGCCAGCAGTAGCGGGAGAGCCAGCGGGGAGCTGTTTTTT; cdr3_aa: CASSSGRASGELFF; cdr3_length: 14; v_call: TRBV28; j_call: TRBJ2-2; d_call: TRBD2; clone_size: once
cdr3_nt: TGTGCCAGCAGTTTATCAGGGGACGGATCGAACACTGAAGCTTTCTTT; cdr3_aa: CASSLSGDGSNTEAFF; cdr3_length: 16; v_call: TRBV28; j_call: TRBJ1-1; d_call: -; clone_size: -
cdr3_nt: TGTGCCAGCAGTCCTTGGGACAGAATATCCTACAATGAGCAGTTCTTC; cdr3_aa: CASSPWDRISYNEQFF; cdr3_length: 16; v_call: TRBV27; j_call: TRBJ2-1; d_call: TRBD1; clone_size: -
cdr3_nt: TGCGCCAGCAGCTTGGTAGCGGGGGGGCCAGATACGCAGTATTTT; cdr3_aa: CASSLVAGGPDTQYF; cdr3_length: 15; v_call: TRBV5-1; j_call: TRBJ2-3; d_call: TRBD2; clone_size: few
cdr3_nt: TGTGCCAGCAGTTACAGGTCGCAGGTTAATGAAAAACTGTTTTTT; cdr3_aa: CASSYRSQVNEKLFF; cdr3_length: 15; v_call: TRBV6-2/TRBV6-3; j_call: TRBJ1-4; d_call: -; clone_size: -
cdr3_nt: TGCGCCAGCAGTGAGAAGGGGGGGGGAGGATACTATGGCTACACCTTC; cdr3_aa: CASSEKGGGGYYGYTF; cdr3_length: 16; v_call: TRBV10-2; j_call: TRBJ1-2; d_call: -; clone_size: -
cdr3_nt: TGTGCCAGCAGCCGACTAGCGGGAGGTGTTGACGAGCAGTACTTC; cdr3_aa: CASSRLAGGVDEQYF; cdr3_length: 15; v_call: TRBV7-3; j_call: TRBJ2-7; d_call: TRBD2; clone_size: large
cdr3_nt: TGCGCCAGCAGCTCAGGCGGGGGGTACTCTGGAAACACCATATATTTT; cdr3_aa: CASSSGGGYSGNTIYF; cdr3_length: 16; v_call: TRBV5-1; j_call: TRBJ1-3; d_call: -; clone_size: once
cdr3_nt: TGTGCCAGCAGCGGACAGGTTAATTCACCCCTCCACTTT; cdr3_aa: CASSGQVNSPLHF; cdr3_length: 13; v_call: TRBV27; j_call: TRBJ1-6; d_call: TRBD1; clone_size: -
cdr3_nt: TGTGCCAGCATGGGAGCCAGGGGGACCACTGAAGCTTTCTTT; cdr3_aa: CASMGARGTTEAFF; cdr3_length: 14; v_call: TRBV2; j_call: TRBJ1-1; d_call: TRBD1; clone_size: -
cdr3_nt: TGCAGTGCTAGTCCAGTAGCGGGAGGGGTAAACAATGAGCAGTTCTTC; cdr3_aa: CSASPVAGGVNNEQFF; cdr3_length: 16; v_call: TRBV20-1; j_call: TRBJ2-1; d_call: TRBD2; clone_size: -
cdr3_nt: TGTGCCAGCAGCTTAGATGGAGACCAATCTGCTTCACCCCTCCACTTT; cdr3_aa: CASSLDGDQSASPLHF; cdr3_length: 16; v_call: TRBV11-3; j_call: TRBJ1-6; d_call: -; clone_size: -
cdr3_nt: TGTGCCAGCAGAACCGGGACTATCTCCTACAATGAGCAGTTCTTC; cdr3_aa: CASRTGTISYNEQFF; cdr3_length: 15; v_call: TRBV6-5; j_call: TRBJ2-1; d_call: TRBD2; clone_size: -
cdr3_nt: TGTGCCAGCAGCTTAGCCAGGGGACCCTACGAGCAGTACTTC; cdr3_aa: CASSLARGPYEQYF; cdr3_length: 14; v_call: TRBV11-1; j_call: TRBJ2-7; d_call: -; clone_size: -
cdr3_nt: TGTGCCAGCAGTTACAACCTCTGGGGCCCGGCAAGCAATCAGCCCCAGCATTTT; cdr3_aa: CASSYNLWGPASNQPQHF; cdr3_length: 18; v_call: TRBV6-2/TRBV6-3; j_call: TRBJ1-5; d_call: -; clone_size: -
cdr3_nt: TGCGCCAGCAGCCAAGATACGGCGGGAGCCGTCGGCACAGATACGCAGTATTTT; cdr3_aa: CASSQDTAGAVGTDTQYF; cdr3_length: 18; v_call: TRBV4-3; j_call: TRBJ2-3; d_call: TRBD2; clone_size: -
cdr3_nt: TGTGCCAGCAGCAGGCCGTGGGGACTTATGGATGTCGAGACCCAGTACTTC; cdr3_aa: CASSRPWGLMDVETQYF; cdr3_length: 17; v_call: TRBV21-1; j_call: TRBJ2-5; d_call: -; clone_size: few
cdr3_nt: TGTGCCAGCACCCGGACAGCCGTGAGCTCCTATAATTCACCCCTCCACTTT; cdr3_aa: CASTRTAVSSYNSPLHF; cdr3_length: 17; v_call: TRBV27; j_call: TRBJ1-6; d_call: -; clone_size: -
cdr3_nt: TGTGCCAGCAGTTTACCAGGGATTAGCAATCAGCCCCAGCATTTT; cdr3_aa: CASSLPGISNQPQHF; cdr3_length: 15; v_call: TRBV28; j_call: TRBJ1-5; d_call: -; clone_size: -
cdr3_nt: TGCGCCAGCAGCTTGCAGGGTACGAATGAAAAACTGTTTTTT; cdr3_aa: CASSLQGTNEKLFF; cdr3_length: 14; v_call: TRBV5-1; j_call: TRBJ1-4; d_call: -; clone_size: -
cdr3_nt: TGTGCCAGCAGTTTTAAGGGACAGGGATACGAGCAGTACTTC; cdr3_aa: CASSFKGQGYEQYF; cdr3_length: 14; v_call: TRBV6-6; j_call: TRBJ2-7; d_call: TRBD1; clone_size: once
cdr3_nt: TGTGCCAGTAGTATGCGGGGGGCCGGGAATCAGCCCCAGCATTTT; cdr3_aa: CASSMRGAGNQPQHF; cdr3_length: 15; v_call: TRBV19; j_call: TRBJ1-5; d_call: -; clone_size: -
cdr3_nt: TGTGCCAGCAGTCCCGGACAGGGAAGAGGCTACACCTTC; cdr3_aa: CASSPGQGRGYTF; cdr3_length: 13; v_call: TRBV12-3/TRBV12-4; j_call: TRBJ1-2; d_call: TRBD1; clone_size: -
cdr3_nt: TGTGCCAGCAGTTACGAGTCAGTTAGCGTTCGCACCGGGGAGCTGTTTTTT; cdr3_aa: CASSYESVSVRTGELFF; cdr3_length: 17; v_call: TRBV6-2/TRBV6-3; j_call: TRBJ2-2; d_call: -; clone_size: few
cdr3_nt: TGCGCCAGCAGCCAAGATCAGGGGCAATGGAATGAAAAACTGTTTTTT; cdr3_aa: CASSQDQGQWNEKLFF; cdr3_length: 16; v_call: TRBV4-3; j_call: TRBJ1-4; d_call: -; clone_size: -
cdr3_nt: TGTGCCAGCAGTGAAAAACCTCGGACAGGGGGACGGTGGACTGAAGCTTTCTTT; cdr3_aa: CASSEKPRTGGRWTEAFF; cdr3_length: 18; v_call: TRBV2; j_call: TRBJ1-1; d_call: TRBD1; clone_size: -
cdr3_nt: TGTGCTAGTGGTGCGGAAGGGGTGGGCAATGAGCAGTTCTTC; cdr3_aa: CASGAEGVGNEQFF; cdr3_length: 14; v_call: TRBV12-5; j_call: TRBJ2-1; d_call: -; clone_size: few
cdr3_nt: TGTGCCAGCAGTCGGACTAGCGGGGGATACAATGAGCAGTTCTTC; cdr3_aa: CASSRTSGGYNEQFF; cdr3_length: 15; v_call: TRBV6-2/TRBV6-3; j_call: TRBJ2-1; d_call: TRBD2; clone_size: -
cdr3_nt: TGTGCCAGCAGCTATACCATAAGGGGAGGAGTTGATGGCTACACCTTC; cdr3_aa: CASSYTIRGGVDGYTF; cdr3_length: 16; v_call: TRBV5-6; j_call: TRBJ1-2; d_call: -; clone_size: -
cdr3_nt: TGTGCCAGCAGCTCCCCCGCACAGAATAATTCACCCCTCCACTTT; cdr3_aa: CASSSPAQNNSPLHF; cdr3_length: 15; v_call: TRBV11-3; j_call: TRBJ1-6; d_call: -; clone_size: -
cdr3_nt: TGTGCCTGGAGTGCGGCTAGCGGGAGAGCCCAAGAGACCCAGTACTTC; cdr3_aa: CAWSAASGRAQETQYF; cdr3_length: 16; v_call: TRBV30; j_call: TRBJ2-5; d_call: TRBD2; clone_size: -
cdr3_nt: TGCAGCGTCGCCCCTAGCGGGGGATTCCAAGAGACCCAGTACTTC; cdr3_aa: CSVAPSGGFQETQYF; cdr3_length: 15; v_call: TRBV29-1; j_call: TRBJ2-5; d_call: TRBD2; clone_size: once
cdr3_nt: TGTGCCAGCAGTTGGGACTTAACCTACGAGCAGTACTTC; cdr3_aa: CASSWDLTYEQYF; cdr3_length: 13; v_call: TRBV27; j_call: TRBJ2-7; d_call: -; clone_size: -
cdr3_nt: TGTGCCAGCAGCCCCACTATAAACACTGAAGCTTTCTTT; cdr3_aa: CASSPTINTEAFF; cdr3_length: 13; v_call: TRBV3-1/TRBV3-2; j_call: TRBJ1-1; d_call: -; clone_size: -
cdr3_nt: TGTGCCAGCAGTTTATCGGGGGGAGGGACAGGGGCACGGAATGAGCAGTTCTTC; cdr3_aa: CASSLSGGGTGARNEQFF; cdr3_length: 18; v_call: TRBV27; j_call: TRBJ2-1; d_call: TRBD1; clone_size: -
cdr3_nt: TGTGCCAGCAGCCAATTTTGGCAGGGGAATGAGCAGTTCTTC; cdr3_aa: CASSQFWQGNEQFF; cdr3_length: 14; v_call: TRBV14; j_call: TRBJ2-1; d_call: -; clone_size: -
cdr3_nt: TGTGCCAGCAGCCAAGAGTACAGCTCTGGGGCCAACGTCCTGACTTTC; cdr3_aa: CASSQEYSSGANVLTF; cdr3_length: 16; v_call: TRBV3-1/TRBV3-2; j_call: TRBJ2-6; d_call: -; clone_size: once
cdr3_nt: TGTGCCAGCAGTTACGGCGGGGGGGCGGTCGAGCAGTACTTC; cdr3_aa: CASSYGGGAVEQYF; cdr3_length: 14; v_call: TRBV6-6; j_call: TRBJ2-7; d_call: TRBD2; clone_size: -
cdr3_nt: TGTGCCAGCAGCTTCGCCCTCGGGGGGACAGGTGAAAAACTGTTTTTT; cdr3_aa: CASSFALGGTGEKLFF; cdr3_length: 16; v_call: TRBV9; j_call: TRBJ1-4; d_call: TRBD1; clone_size: few
cdr3_nt: TGTGCCAGCAGTCCAAACTCGGACAGGGCCTATCAGCCCCAGCATTTT; cdr3_aa: CASSPNSDRAYQPQHF; cdr3_length: 16; v_call: TRBV6-2/TRBV6-3; j_call: TRBJ1-5; d_call: TRBD1; clone_size: -
cdr3_nt: TGTGCCAGCAGCTTAGTAGTGCTAGGGGGCACTGAAGCTTTCTTT; cdr3_aa: CASSLVVLGGTEAFF; cdr3_length: 15; v_call: TRBV7-2; j_call: TRBJ1-1; d_call: -; clone_size: -
cdr3_nt: TGTGCCAGCAGCAAAAGGGAGGGGGGATGGAATCAGCCCCAGCATTTT; cdr3_aa: CASSKREGGWNQPQHF; cdr3_length: 16; v_call: TRBV21-1; j_call: TRBJ1-5; d_call: -; clone_size: -
cdr3_nt: TGTGCCAGCTCACCACCGAGCCAGGGAGGCTATGGCTACACCTTC; cdr3_aa: CASSPPSQGGYGYTF; cdr3_length: 15; v_call: TRBV18; j_call: TRBJ1-2; d_call: -; clone_size: -
cdr3_nt: TGTGCCAGCGGGAGCGGGATTGACATTCAGTACTTC; cdr3_aa: CASGSGIDIQYF; cdr3_length: 12; v_call: TRBV28; j_call: TRBJ2-4; d_call: TRBD2; clone_size: -
cdr3_nt: TGCGCCAGCAGCCAAGAGTTGGAGCGGGGGGGCGGGTACGAGCAGTACTTC; cdr3_aa: CASSQELERGGGYEQYF; cdr3_length: 17; v_call: TRBV4-3; j_call: TRBJ2-7; d_call: TRBD2; clone_size: once
cdr3_nt: TGTGCCAGCAGCTCCCAGATGAACACTGAAGCTTTCTTT; cdr3_aa: CASSSQMNTEAFF; cdr3_length: 13; v_call: TRBV7-2; j_call: TRBJ1-1; d_call: -; clone_size: -
cdr3_nt: TGTGCCAGCAGCCGGGAGGGGAAATGGAACACAGATACGCAGTATTTT; cdr3_aa: CASSREGKWNTDTQYF; cdr3_length: 16; v_call: TRBV14; j_call: TRBJ2-3; d_call: TRBD2; clone_size: -
cdr3_nt: TGTGCCAGCACCGAAGGCGCAGGTGTCGAGCAGTACTTC; cdr3_aa: CASTEGAGVEQYF; cdr3_length: 13; v_call: TRBV7-9; j_call: TRBJ2-7; d_call: -; clone_size: -
cdr3_nt: TGTGCCAGCACTCGACTAGAGGGAGAGACCCAGTACTTC; cdr3_aa: CASTRLEGETQYF; cdr3_length: 13; v_call: TRBV2; j_call: TRBJ2-5; d_call: -; clone_size: once
cdr3_nt: TGTGCCAGCAGTGACTCGATGGCGGGAGCGTACAATGAGCAGTTCTTC; cdr3_aa: CASSDSMAGAYNEQFF; cdr3_length: 16; v_call: TRBV6-4; j_call: TRBJ2-1; d_call: TRBD2; clone_size: few
cdr3_nt: TGCGCCAGCAGCCTCACAGATAACTATGGCTACACCTTC; cdr3_aa: CASSLTDNYGYTF; cdr3_length: 13; v_call: TRBV5-1; j_call: TRBJ1-2; d_call: -; clone_size: once
cdr3_nt: TGTGCCAGCAGCGGGAGGCTAGCGGAAACCACAGATACGCAGTATTTT; cdr3_aa: CASSGRLAETTDTQYF; cdr3_length: 16; v_call: TRBV27; j_call: TRBJ2-3; d_call: TRBD2; clone_size: -
cdr3_nt: TGCGCCAGCAGCTTGGACAGCAGTAGTGAGCAGTTCTTC; cdr3_aa: CASSLDSSSEQFF; cdr3_length: 13; v_call: TRBV5-1; j_call: TRBJ2-1; d_call: -; clone_size: -